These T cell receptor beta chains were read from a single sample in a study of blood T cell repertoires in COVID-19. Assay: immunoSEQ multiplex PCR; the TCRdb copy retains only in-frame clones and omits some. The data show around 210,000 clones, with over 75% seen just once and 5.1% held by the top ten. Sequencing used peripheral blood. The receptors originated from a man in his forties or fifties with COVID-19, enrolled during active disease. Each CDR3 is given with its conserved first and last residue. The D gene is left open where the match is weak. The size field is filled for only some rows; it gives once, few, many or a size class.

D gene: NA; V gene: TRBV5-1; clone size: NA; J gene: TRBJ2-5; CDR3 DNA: TGCGCCAGCAGCTTGGTGGCAGGGGAAGGGACCCAGTACTTC; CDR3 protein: CASSLVAGEGTQYF
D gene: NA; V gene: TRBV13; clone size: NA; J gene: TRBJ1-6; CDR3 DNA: TGTGCCAGCAGCTCCTCACCGATCGGGACAAAGTCCTATAATTCACCCCTCCACTTT; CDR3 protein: CASSSSPIGTKSYNSPLHF
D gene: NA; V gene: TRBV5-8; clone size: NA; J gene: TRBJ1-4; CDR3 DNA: TGTGCCAGCAGCTTGGAGGGGATGGCTAATGAAAAACTGTTTTTT; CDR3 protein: CASSLEGMANEKLFF
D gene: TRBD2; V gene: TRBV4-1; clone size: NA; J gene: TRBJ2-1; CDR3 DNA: TGCGCCAGCAGCCAAGGAGGGCTAGCGGGGACAAATGAGCAGTTCTTC; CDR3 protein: CASSQGGLAGTNEQFF
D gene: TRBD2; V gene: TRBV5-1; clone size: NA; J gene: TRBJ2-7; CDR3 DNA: TGCGCCAGCAGCCCCGGGGCTAGCGGGGGGAGGGGCAACGAGCAGTACTTC; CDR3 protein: CASSPGASGGRGNEQYF
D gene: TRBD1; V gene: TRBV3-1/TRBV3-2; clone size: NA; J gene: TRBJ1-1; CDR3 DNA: TGTGCCAGCAGCCAACCACCGGGACAGGGTTTAAAGAACACTGAAGCTTTCTTT; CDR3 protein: CASSQPPGQGLKNTEAFF
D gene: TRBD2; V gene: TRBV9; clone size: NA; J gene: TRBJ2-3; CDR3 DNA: TGTGCCAGCAGCACTGGGACTAGCGACAGGACAGATACGCAGTATTTT; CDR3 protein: CASSTGTSDRTDTQYF
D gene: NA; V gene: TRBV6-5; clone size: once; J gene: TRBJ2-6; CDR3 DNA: TGTGCCAGCAGCAGGGGAAGCTCTGGGGCCAACGTCCTGACTTTC; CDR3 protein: CASSRGSSGANVLTF
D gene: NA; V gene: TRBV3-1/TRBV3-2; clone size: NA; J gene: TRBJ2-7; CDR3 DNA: TGTGCCAGCAGCCAAGACAGGGTGGGTCTTTTCTTAAAGCAGTACTTC; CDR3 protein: CASSQDRVGLFLKQYF
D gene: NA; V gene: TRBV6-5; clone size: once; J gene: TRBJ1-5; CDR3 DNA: TGTGCCAGCAGTTACTCCAAGGGGCCGTATCAGCCCCAGCATTTT; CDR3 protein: CASSYSKGPYQPQHF
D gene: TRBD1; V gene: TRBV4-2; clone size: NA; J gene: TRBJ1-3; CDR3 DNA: TGTGCCAGCAGCCAAGCGGGGACAGGGGGACGCTCTGGAAACACCATATATTTT; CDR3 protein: CASSQAGTGGRSGNTIYF
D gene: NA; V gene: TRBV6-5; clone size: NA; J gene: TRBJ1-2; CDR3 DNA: TGTGCCAGCAGTTACTCGATGGGGGCACGGTATGGCTACACCTTC; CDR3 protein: CASSYSMGARYGYTF